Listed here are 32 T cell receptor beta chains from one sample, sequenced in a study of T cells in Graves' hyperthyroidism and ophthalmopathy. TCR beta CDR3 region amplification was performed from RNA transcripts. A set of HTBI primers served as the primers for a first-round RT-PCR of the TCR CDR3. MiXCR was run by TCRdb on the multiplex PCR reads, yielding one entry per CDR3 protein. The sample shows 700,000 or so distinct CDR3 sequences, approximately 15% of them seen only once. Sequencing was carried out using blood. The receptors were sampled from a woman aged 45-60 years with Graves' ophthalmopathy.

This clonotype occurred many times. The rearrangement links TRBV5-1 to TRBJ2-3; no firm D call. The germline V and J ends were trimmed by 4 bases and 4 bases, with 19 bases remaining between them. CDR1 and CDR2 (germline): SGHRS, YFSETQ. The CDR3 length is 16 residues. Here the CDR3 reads CASSTKRARAPDTQYF. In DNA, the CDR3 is TGCGCCAGCAGCACGAAAAGGGCTAGGGCCCCAGATACGCAGTATTTT.

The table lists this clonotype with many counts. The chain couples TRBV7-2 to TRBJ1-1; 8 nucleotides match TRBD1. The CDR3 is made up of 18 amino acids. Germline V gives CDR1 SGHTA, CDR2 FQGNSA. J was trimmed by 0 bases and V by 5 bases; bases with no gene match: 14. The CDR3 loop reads CASSHRQGRRWLNTEAFF. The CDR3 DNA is TGTGCCAGCAGCCACCGACAGGGGAGAAGATGGCTGAACACTGAAGCTTTCTTT.

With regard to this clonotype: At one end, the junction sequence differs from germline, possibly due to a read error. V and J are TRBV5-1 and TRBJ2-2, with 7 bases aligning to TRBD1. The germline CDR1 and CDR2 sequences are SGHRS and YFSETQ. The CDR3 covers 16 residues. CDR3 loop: CASSDLNRGNTGELFF. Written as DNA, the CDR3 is TGTGCCAGCAGCGACCTAAACAGGGGGAACACCGGGGAGCTGTTTTTT.

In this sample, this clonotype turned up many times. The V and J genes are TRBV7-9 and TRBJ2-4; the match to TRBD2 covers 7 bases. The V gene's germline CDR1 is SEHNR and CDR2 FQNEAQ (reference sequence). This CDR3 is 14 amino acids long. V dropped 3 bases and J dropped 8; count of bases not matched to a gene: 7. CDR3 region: CASSLASGGDIQYF. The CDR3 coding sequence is TGTGCCAGCAGCTTGGCTAGCGGAGGGGACATTCAGTACTTC.

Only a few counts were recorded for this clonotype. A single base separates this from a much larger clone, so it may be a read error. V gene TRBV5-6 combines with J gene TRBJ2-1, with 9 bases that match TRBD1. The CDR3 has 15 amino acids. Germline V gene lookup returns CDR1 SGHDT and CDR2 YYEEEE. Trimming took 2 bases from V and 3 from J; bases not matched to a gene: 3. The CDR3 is CASSFGTGFYNEQFF. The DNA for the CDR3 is TGTGCCAGCAGCTTCGGGACAGGGTTCTACAATGAGCAGTTCTTC.

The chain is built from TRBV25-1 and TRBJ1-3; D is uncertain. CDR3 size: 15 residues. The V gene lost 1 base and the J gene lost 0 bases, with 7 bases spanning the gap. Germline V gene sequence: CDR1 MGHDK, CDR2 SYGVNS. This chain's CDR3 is CASSEFGYSGNTIYF. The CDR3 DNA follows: TGTGCCAGCAGTGAATTCGGATACTCTGGAAACACCATATATTTT.

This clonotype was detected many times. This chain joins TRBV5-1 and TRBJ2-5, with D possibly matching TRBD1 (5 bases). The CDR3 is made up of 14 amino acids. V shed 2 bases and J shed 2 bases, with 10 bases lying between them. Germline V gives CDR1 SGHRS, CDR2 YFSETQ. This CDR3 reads CASSFKTAQETQYF. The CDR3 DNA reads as TGCGCCAGCAGCTTTAAGACAGCTCAAGAGACCCAGTACTTC.

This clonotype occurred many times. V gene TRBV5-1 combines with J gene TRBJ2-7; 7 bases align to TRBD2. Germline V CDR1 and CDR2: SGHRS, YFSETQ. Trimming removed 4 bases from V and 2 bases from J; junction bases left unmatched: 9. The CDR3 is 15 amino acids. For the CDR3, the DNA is TGCGCCAGCAGCCTAACAGGCAGCGGGGCCTACGAGCAGTACTTC. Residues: CASSLTGSGAYEQYF.

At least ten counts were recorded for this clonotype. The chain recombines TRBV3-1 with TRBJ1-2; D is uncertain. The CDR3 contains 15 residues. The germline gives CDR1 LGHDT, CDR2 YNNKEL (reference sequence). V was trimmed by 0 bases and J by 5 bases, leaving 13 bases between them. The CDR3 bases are TGTGCCAGCAGCCAAGACAGCTTTTCCAGTTATGGCTACACCTTC. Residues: CASSQDSFSSYGYTF.

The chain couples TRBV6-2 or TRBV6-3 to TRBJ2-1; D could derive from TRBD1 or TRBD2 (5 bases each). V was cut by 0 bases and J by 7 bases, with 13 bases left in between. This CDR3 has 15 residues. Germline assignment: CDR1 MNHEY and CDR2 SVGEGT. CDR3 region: CASSYSNTGPNEQFF. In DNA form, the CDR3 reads TGTGCCAGCAGTTACTCAAATACGGGGCCTAATGAGCAGTTCTTC.

CDR3 amino acids: CAISVMDTGGTDTQYF. Here the CDR3 DNA reads TGTGCCATCAGTGTTATGGACACCGGAGGGACAGATACGCAGTATTTT. The genes are TRBV10-3 and TRBJ2-3, with D tentatively TRBD2 (6 bases). The CDR3 totals 16 residues. V lost 4 bases to trimming and J lost 3 bases, with 17 bases between them. Germline CDR1 is ENHRY and CDR2 is SYGVKD.

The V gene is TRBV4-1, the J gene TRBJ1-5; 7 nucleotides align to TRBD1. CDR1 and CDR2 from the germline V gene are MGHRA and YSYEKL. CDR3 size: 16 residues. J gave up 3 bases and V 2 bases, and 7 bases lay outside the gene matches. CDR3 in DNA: TGCGCCAGCAGCCAAAGACAGGGTTTTTTCAATCAGCCCCAGCATTTT. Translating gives CASSQRQGFFNQPQHF.

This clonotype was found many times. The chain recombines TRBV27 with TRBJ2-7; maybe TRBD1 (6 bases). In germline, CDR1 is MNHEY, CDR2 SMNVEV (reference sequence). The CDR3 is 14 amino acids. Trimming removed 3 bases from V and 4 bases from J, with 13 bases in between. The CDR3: CASSFSGAEYEQYF. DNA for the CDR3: TGTGCCAGCAGTTTTTCAGGGGCGGAGTACGAGCAGTACTTC.

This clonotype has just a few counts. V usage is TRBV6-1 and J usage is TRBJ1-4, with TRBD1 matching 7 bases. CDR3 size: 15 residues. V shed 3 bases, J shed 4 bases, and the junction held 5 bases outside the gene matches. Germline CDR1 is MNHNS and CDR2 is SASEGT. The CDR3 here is CASSDQQGYNEKLFF. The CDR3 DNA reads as TGTGCCAGCAGTGACCAACAGGGGTATAATGAAAAACTGTTTTTT.

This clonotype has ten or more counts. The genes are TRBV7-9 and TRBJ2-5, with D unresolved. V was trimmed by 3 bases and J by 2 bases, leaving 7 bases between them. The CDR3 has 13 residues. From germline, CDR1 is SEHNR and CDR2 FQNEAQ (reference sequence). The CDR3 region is CASSLGFQETQYF. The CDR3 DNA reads TGTGCCAGCAGCTTGGGTTTTCAAGAGACCCAGTACTTC.

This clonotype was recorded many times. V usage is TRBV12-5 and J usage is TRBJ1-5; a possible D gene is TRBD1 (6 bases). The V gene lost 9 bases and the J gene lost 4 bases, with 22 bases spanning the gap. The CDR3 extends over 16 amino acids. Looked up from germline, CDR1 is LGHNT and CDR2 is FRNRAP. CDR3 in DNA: TGTGCTAGCGGATCGAGGGGGGCGTCGGGAAATCAGCCCCAGCATTTT. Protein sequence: CASGSRGASGNQPQHF.

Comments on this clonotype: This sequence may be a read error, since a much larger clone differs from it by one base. The CDR3 loop reads CASSQGSGPSTDTQYF. CDR3 in DNA: TGTGCCAGCAGCCAAGGATCGGGCCCCAGCACAGATACGCAGTATTTT. The rearrangement joins TRBV4-2 to TRBJ2-3; no firm D call. Germline V gives CDR1 LGHNA, CDR2 YNFKEQ. Trimming stripped 1 base from V and 0 bases from J, with 11 bases between. The CDR3 has 16 residues.

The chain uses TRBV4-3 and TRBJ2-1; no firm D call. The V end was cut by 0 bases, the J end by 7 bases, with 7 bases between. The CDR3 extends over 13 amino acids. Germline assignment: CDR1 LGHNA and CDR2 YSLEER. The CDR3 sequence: CASSQDRENEQFF. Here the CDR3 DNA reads TGCGCCAGCAGCCAAGATCGAGAGAATGAGCAGTTCTTC.

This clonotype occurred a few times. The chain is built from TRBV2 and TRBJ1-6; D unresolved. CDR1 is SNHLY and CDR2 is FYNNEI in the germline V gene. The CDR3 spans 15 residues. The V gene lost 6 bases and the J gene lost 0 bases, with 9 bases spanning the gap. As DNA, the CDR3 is TGTGCCAGCAGGGGATTGAGCTCCTATAATTCACCCCTCCACTTT. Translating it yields CASRGLSSYNSPLHF. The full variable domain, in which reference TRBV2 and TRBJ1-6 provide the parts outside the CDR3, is EPEVTQTPSHQVTQMGQEVILRCVPISNHLYFYWYRQILGQKVEFLVSFYNNEISEKSEIFDDQFSVERPDGSNFTLKIRSTKLEDSAMYFCASRGLSSYNSPLHFGNGTRLTVT.

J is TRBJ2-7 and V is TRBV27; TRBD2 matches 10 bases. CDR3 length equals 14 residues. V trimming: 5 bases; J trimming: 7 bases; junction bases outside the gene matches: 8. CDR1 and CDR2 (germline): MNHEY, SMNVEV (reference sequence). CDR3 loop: CASSARLAGYEQYF. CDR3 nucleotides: TGTGCCAGCAGTGCACGACTAGCGGGTTATGAGCAGTACTTC.

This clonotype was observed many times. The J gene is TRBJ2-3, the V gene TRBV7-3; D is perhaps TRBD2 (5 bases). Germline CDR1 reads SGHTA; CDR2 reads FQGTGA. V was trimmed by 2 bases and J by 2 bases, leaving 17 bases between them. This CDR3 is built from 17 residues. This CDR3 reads CASSLGTVEDFTDTQYF. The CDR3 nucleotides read TGTGCCAGCAGCTTAGGTACCGTCGAGGACTTCACAGATACGCAGTATTTT. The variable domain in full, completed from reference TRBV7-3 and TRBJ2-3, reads GAGVSQTPSNKVTEKGKYVELRCDPISGHTALYWYRQSLGQGPEFLIYFQGTGAADDSGLPNDRFFAVRPEGSVSTLKIQRTERGDSAVYLCASSLGTVEDFTDTQYFGPGTRLTVL.

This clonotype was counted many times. DNA for the CDR3: TGCAGCGTTGAACAGGGTCCTTCCTACGAGCAGTACTTC. Amino acids: CSVEQGPSYEQYF. The chain is built from TRBV29-1 and TRBJ2-7, with D possibly being TRBD1 (5 bases). V lost 2 bases to trimming and J lost 1 base, with 9 bases between them. The CDR3 is 13 residues long. Germline CDR1 SQVTM, CDR2 ANQGSEA.

The CDR3 bases are TGTGCCACCAGCAGAGATGTGGTTTTCACCGGGGAGCTGTTTTTT. Residues: CATSRDVVFTGELFF. The rearrangement joins TRBV15 to TRBJ2-2; D gene uncertain. The CDR3 sequence is 15 residues long. Germline-derived CDR1 and CDR2 are LNHNV and YYDKDF (reference sequence). Trimming removed 0 bases from V and 4 bases from J, with 9 bases in between.

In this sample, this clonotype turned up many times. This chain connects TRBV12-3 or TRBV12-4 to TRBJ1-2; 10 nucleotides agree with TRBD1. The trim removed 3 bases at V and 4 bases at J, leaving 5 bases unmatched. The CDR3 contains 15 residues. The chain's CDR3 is CASSLGTGVSYGYTF. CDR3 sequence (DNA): TGTGCCAGCAGTTTGGGGACAGGGGTCTCCTATGGCTACACCTTC.

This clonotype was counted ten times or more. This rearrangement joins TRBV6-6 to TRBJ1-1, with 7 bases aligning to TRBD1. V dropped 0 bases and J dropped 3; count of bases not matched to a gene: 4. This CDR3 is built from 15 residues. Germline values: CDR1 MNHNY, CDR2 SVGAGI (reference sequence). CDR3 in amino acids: CASSYSPGGDTEAFF. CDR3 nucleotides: TGTGCCAGCAGTTACTCTCCAGGGGGTGACACTGAAGCTTTCTTT.

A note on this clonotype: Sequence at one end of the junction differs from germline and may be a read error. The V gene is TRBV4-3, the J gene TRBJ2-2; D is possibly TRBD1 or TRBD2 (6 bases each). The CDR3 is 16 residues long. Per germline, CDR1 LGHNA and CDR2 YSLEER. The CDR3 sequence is CASSQDLGGNAGELFF. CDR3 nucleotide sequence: TGCGCCAGCAGCCAAGATCTAGGGGGGAACGCCGGGGAGCTGTTTTTT.

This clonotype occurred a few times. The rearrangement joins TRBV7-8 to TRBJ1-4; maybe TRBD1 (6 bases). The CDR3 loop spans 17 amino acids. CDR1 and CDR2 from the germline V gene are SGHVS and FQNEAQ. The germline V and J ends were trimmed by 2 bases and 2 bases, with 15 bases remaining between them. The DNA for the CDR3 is TGTGCCAGCAGCTTACGAGGGGGGGTAACGACTAATGAAAAACTGTTTTTT. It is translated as CASSLRGGVTTNEKLFF. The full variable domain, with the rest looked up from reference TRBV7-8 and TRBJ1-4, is GAGVSQSPRYKVAKRGQDVALRCDPISGHVSLFWYQQALGQGPEFLTYFQNEAQLDKSGLPSDRFFAERPEGSVSTLKIQRTQQEDSAVYLCASSLRGGVTTNEKLFFGSGTQLSVL.

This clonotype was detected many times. This CDR3 reads CASSFGHGRSYEQYF. The CDR3 DNA reads TGTGCCAGCAGCTTTGGGCACGGGAGATCCTACGAGCAGTACTTC. The rearrangement uses TRBV11-3 and TRBJ2-7; tentative D call: TRBD2 (6 bases). Germline lookup yields CDR1 SGHNT and CDR2 YENEEA. With 3 bases removed from V and 1 base from J, the gap between germline ends came to 13 bases. This CDR3 has 15 amino acids.

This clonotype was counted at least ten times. The chain's CDR3 is CASSPTSLAGRLDTQYF. The CDR3 DNA is TGTGCCAGCAGCCCCACCTCTCTAGCGGGAAGGCTGGATACGCAGTATTTT. This chain uses TRBV9 with TRBJ2-3; 9 nucleotides line up with TRBD2. V trimming: 4 bases; J trimming: 6 bases; junction bases outside the gene matches: 15. Germline values: CDR1 SGDLS, CDR2 YYNGEE. This CDR3 region has 17 residues.

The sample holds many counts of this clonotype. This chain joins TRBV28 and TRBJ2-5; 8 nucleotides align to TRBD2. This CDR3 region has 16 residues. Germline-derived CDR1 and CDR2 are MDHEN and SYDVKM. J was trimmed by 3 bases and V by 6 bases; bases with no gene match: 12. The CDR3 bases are TGTGCCAGCAGCCCGCGGGGGGTAGCGGAGAAAGAGACCCAGTACTTC. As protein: CASSPRGVAEKETQYF.

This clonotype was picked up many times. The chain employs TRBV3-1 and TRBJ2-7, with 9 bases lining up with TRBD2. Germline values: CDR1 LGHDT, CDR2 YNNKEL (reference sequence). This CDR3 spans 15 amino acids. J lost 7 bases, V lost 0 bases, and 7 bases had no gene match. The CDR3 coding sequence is TGTGCCAGCAGCCAAGATATTAGCGGGAGTACGGAGCAGTACTTC. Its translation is CASSQDISGSTEQYF.

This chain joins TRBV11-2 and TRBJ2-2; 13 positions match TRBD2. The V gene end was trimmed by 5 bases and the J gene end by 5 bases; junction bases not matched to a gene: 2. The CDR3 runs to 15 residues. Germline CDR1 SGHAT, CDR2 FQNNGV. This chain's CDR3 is CASSKLAGGTGELFF. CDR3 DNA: TGTGCCAGCAGCAAACTAGCGGGAGGGACCGGGGAGCTGTTTTTT.